A single sample is the source of the 27 T cell receptor beta chains below, sequenced in a study of cytomegalovirus exposure and HLA in healthy donors. 60 Vbeta and 13 Jbeta primers were used in PCR. Clones were sequenced by immunoSEQ multiplex PCR, and TCRdb holds only the in-frame ones, with some missing. Here the sample spans about 130,000 clones, around 67% being singletons. The sequencing sample was made of PBMCs. The receptors stem from a man aged 55 to 70 in good health and CMV-seropositive.

The rearrangement links TRBV10-3 to TRBJ2-2; 8 bases are shared with TRBD1. This CDR3 is built from 17 residues. Germline V gives CDR1 ENHRY, CDR2 SYGVKD. With 2 bases clipped from V and 4 bases from J, the junction kept 9 bases outside the gene matches. The CDR3 DNA follows: TGTGCCATCAGTGAGAGACAGGGGATGAAGGGCACCGGGGAGCTGTTTTTT. Translated: CAISERQGMKGTGELFF.

In its sample, this clone was seen once. The chain is built from TRBV5-4 and TRBJ2-2; TRBD2 matches 11 bases. V gave up 4 bases and J gave up 0 bases; unmatched junction bases: 2. The CDR3 runs to 16 residues. Germline assignment: CDR1 SGHNT and CDR2 YYREEE (reference sequence). The CDR3 region has the DNA TGTGCCAGCAGCCTGGGACTAGCGGCGAACACCGGGGAGCTGTTTTTT. Translation gives CASSLGLAANTGELFF. Supplemented by reference TRBV5-4 and TRBJ2-2, the full variable domain reads ETGVTQSPTHLIKTRGQQVTLRCSSQSGHNTVSWYQQALGQGPQFIFQYYREEENGRGNFPPRFSGLQFPNYSSELNVNALELDDSALYLCASSLGLAANTGELFFGEGSRLTVL.

This clone was counted a few times. This rearrangement joins TRBV28 to TRBJ2-1, with TRBD1 as a possible D gene (6 bases). Trimming removed 7 bases at V and 0 bases at J, with 22 bases between. The CDR3 extends over 18 amino acids. Per the germline V gene, CDR1 is MDHEN and CDR2 is SYDVKM. The CDR3 spells CASMTSGWGTLSYNEQFF. CDR3 coding DNA: TGTGCCAGCATGACTTCCGGGTGGGGGACACTCTCCTACAATGAGCAGTTCTTC.

This chain uses TRBV2 with TRBJ1-2; D possibly corresponds to TRBD1 (6 bases). V lost 6 bases and J 7 bases, leaving 15 bases between the germline ends. The germline gives CDR1 SNHLY, CDR2 FYNNEI. The CDR3 loop spans 13 amino acids. The CDR3 reads CASRTDRMGGYTF. DNA for the CDR3: TGTGCCAGCAGGACCGACAGGATGGGTGGCTACACCTTC. The variable domain in full, with the rest retrieved from reference TRBV2 and TRBJ1-2, is EPEVTQTPSHQVTQMGQEVILRCVPISNHLYFYWYRQILGQKVEFLVSFYNNEISEKSEIFDDQFSVERPDGSNFTLKIRSTKLEDSAMYFCASRTDRMGGYTFGSGTRLTVV.

This clone has just a few counts. V is TRBV11-2 and J is TRBJ1-6; D perhaps matches TRBD1 (5 bases). This CDR3 is 14 amino acids long. From germline, CDR1 is SGHAT and CDR2 FQNNGV. The V and J ends lost 6 bases and 9 bases respectively, with 15 bases between them. The CDR3 DNA reads TGTGCCAGCAGGCAAGGGGTCTTCAGTTCACCCCTCCACTTT. Residues: CASRQGVFSSPLHF.

Within the sample, this clone is medium-sized (0.01 to 0.1%). The gene calls are TRBV6-1 and TRBJ1-3; D not certain. The CDR3 length is 13 residues. V was cut by 6 bases and J by 4 bases, with 10 bases left in between. Germline lookup yields CDR1 MNHNS and CDR2 SASEGT. The CDR3: CASRESGGNTIYF. The CDR3 coding sequence is TGTGCCAGCAGAGAGTCGGGAGGAAACACCATATATTTT.

This rearrangement joins TRBV28 to TRBJ1-1; D remains unclear. Trimming removed 2 bases at V and 2 bases at J, with 12 bases between. This CDR3 is 15 amino acids long. Looked up from germline, CDR1 is MDHEN and CDR2 is SYDVKM. The CDR3 is CASSLVVRINTEAFF. The CDR3 DNA sequence: TGTGCCAGCAGTTTAGTGGTCAGGATAAACACTGAAGCTTTCTTT.

The chain joins TRBV6-5 to TRBJ2-3, with 8 nucleotides matching TRBD2. Germline V CDR1 and CDR2: MNHEY, SVGAGI. The CDR3 length is 15 residues. V lost 4 bases to trimming and J lost 5 bases; unmatched junction nucleotides: 8. The CDR3 region is CASSLAGGALDTQYF. The CDR3 coding sequence is TGTGCCAGCAGTTTGGCCGGGGGGGCCTTAGATACGCAGTATTTT.

The gene calls are TRBV5-1 and TRBJ2-7; 7 nucleotides match TRBD1. Germline V lookup: CDR1 SGHRS, CDR2 YFSETQ. CDR3 length equals 15 residues. V gave up 0 bases and J gave up 7 bases; unmatched junction bases: 10. The CDR3 coding sequence is TGCGCCAGCAGCTTGGCACAGGGGCCGGTTGGGGAGCAGTACTTC. It specifies CASSLAQGPVGEQYF.

V usage is TRBV14 and J usage is TRBJ1-2; 10 nucleotides align to TRBD1. The CDR3 extends over 18 amino acids. Germline V CDR1 and CDR2: SGHDN, FVKESK. V shed 1 base and J 4 bases; nucleotides not matched to a gene: 12. CDR3 amino acids: CASSQGLNPGTGAYGYTF. CDR3 DNA sequence: TGTGCCAGCAGCCAAGGATTGAATCCGGGGACAGGGGCCTATGGCTACACCTTC. Full variable domain (remainder filled in from reference TRBV14 and TRBJ1-2): EAGVTQFPSHSVIEKGQTVTLRCDPISGHDNLYWYRRVMGKEIKFLLHFVKESKQDESGMPNNRFLAERTGGTYSTLKVQPAELEDSGVYFCASSQGLNPGTGAYGYTFGSGTRLTVV.

This clone was picked up a small number of times. V is TRBV28 and J is TRBJ1-1; no definite D call. The length of the CDR3 is 15 residues. Germline CDR1 and CDR2: MDHEN and SYDVKM. Deletions cut 2 bases from V and 3 bases from J, with 13 bases between. For the CDR3, the DNA is TGTGCCAGCAGTTTAGCGGCACGAGGCCACACTGAAGCTTTCTTT. Amino acid sequence: CASSLAARGHTEAFF. Together with reference TRBV28 and TRBJ1-1, the CDR3 gives the full variable domain: DVKVTQSSRYLVKRTGEKVFLECVQDMDHENMFWYRQDPGLGLRLIYFSYDVKMKEKGDIPEGYSVSREKKERFSLILESASTNQTSMYLCASSLAARGHTEAFFGQGTRLTVV.

The chain joins TRBV7-3 to TRBJ1-1; D is perhaps TRBD1 (5 bases). Between the trimmed V and J ends, which lost 3 bases and 8 bases, there was a span of 10 bases. The CDR3 runs 12 residues. Germline CDR1 is SGHTA and CDR2 is FQGTGA. The CDR3, as DNA: TGTGCCAGCAGCTTGTCGGGGGGGGAAGCTTTCTTT. Protein: CASSLSGGEAFF.

The J gene is TRBJ2-7, the V gene TRBV7-2, with a possible D match to TRBD2 (6 bases). The CDR3 covers 13 residues. V dropped 8 bases and J dropped 7 bases, with 18 bases sitting between them. Germline assignment: CDR1 SGHTA and CDR2 FQGNSA. The chain's CDR3 is CASRGLPQGEQYF. The DNA for the CDR3 is TGTGCCAGCCGCGGACTACCGCAAGGGGAGCAGTACTTC. Filled out from reference TRBV7-2 and TRBJ2-7, the complete variable domain reads GAGVSQSPSNKVTEKGKDVELRCDPISGHTALYWYRQSLGQGLEFLIYFQGNSAPDKSGLPSDRFSAERTGGSVSTLTIQRTQQEDSAVYLCASRGLPQGEQYFGPGTRLTVT.

This clone was observed at least ten times. The junction shows a germline mismatch at one end, possibly a read error. The chain carries TRBV7-7 and TRBJ1-3; D not certain. CDR3 length: 13 amino acids. Germline V gene lookup returns CDR1 SSHAT and CDR2 FNYEAQ (reference sequence). CDR3 DNA sequence: TGTGCTAGCAGCTTAGAAAAGGAGACCACCATATATTTT. Amino acid sequence: CASSLEKETTIYF.

This clone appeared a few times. The chain has TRBV5-1 and TRBJ2-7, with TRBD2 identical over 8 bases. CDR3 length equals 13 residues. Germline assignment: CDR1 SGHRS and CDR2 YFSETQ. V shed 8 bases and J 5 bases; nucleotides not matched to a gene: 9. The CDR3: CASSGGGRNEQYF. The CDR3 DNA is TGCGCCAGTTCCGGGGGGGGCCGGAACGAGCAGTACTTC. Drawing the rest from reference TRBV5-1 and TRBJ2-7, the complete variable domain is KAGVTQTPRYLIKTRGQQVTLSCSPISGHRSVSWYQQTPGQGLQFLFEYFSETQRNKGNFPGRFSGRQFSNSRSEMNVSTLELGDSALYLCASSGGGRNEQYFGPGTRLTVT.

The CDR3, as DNA: TGCGCCAGCAGCTCCAGGGGACAGGAAGGCAATGAGCAGTTCTTC. Its translation: CASSSRGQEGNEQFF. V is TRBV5-1 and J is TRBJ2-1; 8 bases agree with TRBD1. Germline trimming cut 3 bases from V and 6 bases from J; bases unmatched to any gene: 8. Looked up from germline, CDR1 is SGHRS and CDR2 is YFSETQ. This CDR3 is built from 15 residues.

The genes are TRBV5-1 and TRBJ2-3, with 7 bases identical to TRBD2. The trim removed 0 bases at V and 2 bases at J, leaving 3 bases unmatched. The CDR3 consists of 15 residues. Germline lookup yields CDR1 SGHRS and CDR2 YFSETQ. CDR3 amino acids: CASSLEAGDTDTQYF. In DNA form, the CDR3 reads TGCGCCAGCAGCTTGGAGGCGGGGGACACAGATACGCAGTATTTT.

V usage is TRBV5-1 and J usage is TRBJ2-2; 8 nucleotides line up with TRBD2. Germline loops: CDR1 SGHRS, CDR2 YFSETQ. V was pared by 0 bases and J by 7 bases, with 5 bases of the junction left unmatched. CDR3 length equals 15 residues. The CDR3 loop is CASSLGPAGVGELFF. CDR3 in DNA: TGCGCCAGCAGCTTGGGGCCAGCGGGGGTCGGGGAGCTGTTTTTT. Filled out from reference TRBV5-1 and TRBJ2-2, the complete variable domain reads KAGVTQTPRYLIKTRGQQVTLSCSPISGHRSVSWYQQTPGQGLQFLFEYFSETQRNKGNFPGRFSGRQFSNSRSEMNVSTLELGDSALYLCASSLGPAGVGELFFGEGSRLTVL.

The rearrangement links TRBV5-6 to TRBJ1-2, with 8 bases lining up with TRBD1. The CDR3 extends over 13 amino acids. Per the germline V gene, CDR1 is SGHDT and CDR2 is YYEEEE. Germline trimming cut 4 bases from V and 8 bases from J; bases unmatched to any gene: 7. This CDR3 is CASSLQGEGGYTF. The CDR3, as DNA: TGTGCCAGCAGCCTACAGGGGGAGGGCGGCTACACCTTC.

The chain uses TRBV7-9 and TRBJ1-1; no reliable D call. Between the trimmed V and J ends, which lost 2 bases and 4 bases, there was a span of 11 bases. CDR1 SEHNR and CDR2 FQNEAQ come from the germline V gene (reference sequence). The CDR3 sequence is 14 residues long. The DNA for the CDR3 is TGTGCCAGCAGCTTACCTCCCGGTGCCACTGAAGCTTTCTTT. Its protein product is CASSLPPGATEAFF. Supplemented by reference TRBV7-9 and TRBJ1-1, the full variable domain reads DTGVSQNPRHKITKRGQNVTFRCDPISEHNRLYWYRQTLGQGPEFLTYFQNEAQLEKSRLLSDRFSAERPKGSFSTLEIQRTEQGDSAMYLCASSLPPGATEAFFGQGTRLTVV.

This clone appeared once. This chain connects TRBV29-1 to TRBJ2-1, with 13 bases identical to TRBD2. Germline V CDR1 and CDR2: SQVTM, ANQGSEA. The CDR3 has 16 residues. V lost 2 bases and J lost 7; bases outside the gene matches: 8. The CDR3 loop is CSVEPKTSGGWNEQFF. For the CDR3, the DNA is TGCAGCGTTGAACCTAAGACTAGCGGGGGGTGGAATGAGCAGTTCTTC.

This clone has just a few counts. V usage is TRBV10-3 and J usage is TRBJ1-6, with D hard to call. V was clipped by 3 bases and J by 10 bases, with 16 bases between them. The CDR3 has 15 amino acids. Germline CDR1 ENHRY, CDR2 SYGVKD. The CDR3 DNA reads as TGTGCCATCAGTGACACCGGGGTTAGAGGCTCACCCCTCCACTTT. Translation: CAISDTGVRGSPLHF.

The rearrangement joins TRBV30 to TRBJ1-1; D is unclear. The CDR3 is 11 amino acids. The germline V and J ends were trimmed by 7 bases and 0 bases, with 6 bases remaining between them. Germline V gene data show CDR1 as GTSNPN and CDR2 as SVGIG (reference sequence). In nucleotides, the CDR3 is TGTGCCTATAATATGAACACTGAAGCTTTCTTT. Encoded protein: CAYNMNTEAFF.

The chain joins TRBV11-2 to TRBJ1-2; 8 bases agree with TRBD1. The CDR3 contains 17 residues. Germline CDR1 reads SGHAT; CDR2 reads FQNNGV. Trimming at V came to 1 base and at J to 2 bases, leaving 9 bases not matched to a gene. The CDR3 DNA reads as TGTGCCAGCAGCTTAGTTCGGACCGGGACAGGCAACTATGGCTACACCTTC. It translates to CASSLVRTGTGNYGYTF.

The chain carries TRBV2 and TRBJ1-5, with D unresolved. The germline V and J ends were trimmed by 4 bases and 0 bases, with 7 bases remaining between them. The CDR3 length is 14 residues. Germline CDR1 SNHLY, CDR2 FYNNEI. The DNA of the CDR3 is TGTGCCAGCAGTGCCAGTTATAGCAATCAGCCCCAGCATTTT. Translated, it gives CASSASYSNQPQHF.

The V call is TRBV7-9, the J call TRBJ1-3, with D possibly being TRBD1 (5 bases). This CDR3 is built from 16 residues. CDR1 SEHNR and CDR2 FQNEAQ come from the germline V gene (reference sequence). Trimming pared 2 bases from V and 4 bases from J, leaving 15 bases between. CDR3 protein: CASSLRGLALGNTIYF. The DNA for the CDR3 is TGTGCCAGCAGCTTACGGGGGTTAGCCCTAGGAAACACCATATATTTT.

The chain couples TRBV27 to TRBJ2-2, with D tentatively TRBD1 (6 bases). The V gene lost 3 bases and the J gene lost 7 bases, with 15 bases spanning the gap. The CDR3 has 15 amino acids. The germline CDR1 and CDR2 sequences are MNHEY and SMNVEV (reference sequence). The CDR3 bases are TGTGCCAGCAGTTTCTGGGCAGGGGTGGACGGGGAGCTGTTTTTT. Protein product: CASSFWAGVDGELFF.